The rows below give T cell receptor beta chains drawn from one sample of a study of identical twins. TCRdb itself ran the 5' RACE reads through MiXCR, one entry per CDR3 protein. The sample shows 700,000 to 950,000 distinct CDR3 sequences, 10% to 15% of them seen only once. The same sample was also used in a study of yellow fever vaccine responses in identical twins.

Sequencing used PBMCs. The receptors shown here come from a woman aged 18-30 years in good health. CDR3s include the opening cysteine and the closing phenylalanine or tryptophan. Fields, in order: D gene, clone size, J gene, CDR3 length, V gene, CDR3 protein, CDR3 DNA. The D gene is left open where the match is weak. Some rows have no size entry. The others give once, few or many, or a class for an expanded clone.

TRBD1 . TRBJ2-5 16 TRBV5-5 CASITGARQGEETQYF TGTGCCAGCATCACCGGGGCCCGACAGGGTGAGGAGACCCAGTACTTC
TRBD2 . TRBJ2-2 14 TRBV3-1 CASSPTSGSGELFF TGTGCCAGCAGCCCAACTAGCGGGTCCGGGGAGCTGTTTTTT
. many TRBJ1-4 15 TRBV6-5 CASSFEVRSNEKLFF TGTGCCAGCAGTTTTGAGGTGCGGAGTAATGAAAAACTGTTTTTT
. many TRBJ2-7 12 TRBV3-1 CASSQSGYEQYF TGTGCCAGCAGCCAGTCTGGGTACGAGCAGTACTTC
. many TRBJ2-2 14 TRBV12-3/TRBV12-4 CASSSQTLTGELFF TGTGCCAGCAGTAGCCAGACTTTAACCGGGGAGCTGTTTTTT
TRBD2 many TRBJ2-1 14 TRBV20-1 CSARGLAGVNEQFF TGCAGTGCTAGAGGGCTAGCGGGAGTAAATGAGCAGTTCTTC
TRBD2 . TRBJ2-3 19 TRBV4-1 CASSHGLAGGARGTDTQYF TGCGCCAGCAGCCACGGACTAGCGGGGGGGGCAAGGGGCACAGATACGCAGTATTTT
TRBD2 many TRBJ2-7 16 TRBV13 CASSSFRTSIPYEQYF TGTGCCAGCAGCAGTTTCAGGACTAGCATTCCGTACGAGCAGTACTTC
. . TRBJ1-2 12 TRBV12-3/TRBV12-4 CASSFRADGYTF TGTGCCAGCAGTTTTAGGGCAGATGGCTACACCTTC
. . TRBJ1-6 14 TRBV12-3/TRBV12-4 CASSLDAYNSPLHF TGTGCCAGCAGTTTGGACGCCTATAATTCACCCCTCCACTTT
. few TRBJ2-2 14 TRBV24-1 CATGSPGATGELFF TGTGCCACCGGATCCCCGGGAGCTACCGGGGAGCTGTTTTTT
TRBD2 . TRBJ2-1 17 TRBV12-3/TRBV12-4 CASSLGRGLGARNEQFF TGTGCCAGCAGTTTAGGTAGGGGACTAGGGGCCCGTAATGAGCAGTTCTTC
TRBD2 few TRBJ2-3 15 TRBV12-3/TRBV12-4 CASRPTSGGADTQYF TGTGCCAGCAGGCCAACTAGCGGGGGGGCAGATACGCAGTATTTT
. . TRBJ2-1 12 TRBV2 CASSPYIGEQFF TGTGCCAGCAGTCCCTACATTGGTGAGCAGTTCTTC
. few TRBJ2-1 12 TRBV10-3 CAISPTNNEQFF TGTGCCATCAGTCCCACGAACAATGAGCAGTTCTTC
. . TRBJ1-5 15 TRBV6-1 CASSEAGFGNQPQHF TGTGCCAGCAGTGAAGCAGGGTTTGGCAATCAGCCCCAGCATTTT
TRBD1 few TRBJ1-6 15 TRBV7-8 CASRPGGEGVSPLHF TGTGCCAGCAGACCAGGGGGAGAAGGGGTTTCACCCCTCCACTTT
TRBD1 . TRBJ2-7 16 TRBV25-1 CASSPSSGQGGYEQYF TGTGCCAGCAGTCCCAGCTCGGGACAGGGAGGGTACGAGCAGTACTTC
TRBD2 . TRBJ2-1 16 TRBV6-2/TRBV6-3 CASSLFGLAGANEQFF TGTGCCAGCAGTTTATTCGGACTAGCGGGAGCCAATGAGCAGTTCTTC
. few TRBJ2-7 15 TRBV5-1 CASSDPRDNPYEQYF TGCGCCAGCAGCGACCCGCGGGACAACCCCTACGAGCAGTACTTC
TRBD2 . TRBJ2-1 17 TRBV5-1 CASSPPHSGRANNEQFF TGCGCCAGCAGCCCGCCACATAGCGGGAGGGCCAACAATGAGCAGTTCTTC
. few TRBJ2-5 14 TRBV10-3 CAISLFDRRETQYF TGTGCCATCAGCCTCTTCGACAGACGGGAGACCCAGTACTTC
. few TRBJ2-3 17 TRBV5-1 CASNPLEPGTPTDTQYF TGCGCCAGCAACCCCTTAGAGCCGGGGACCCCCACAGATACGCAGTATTTT